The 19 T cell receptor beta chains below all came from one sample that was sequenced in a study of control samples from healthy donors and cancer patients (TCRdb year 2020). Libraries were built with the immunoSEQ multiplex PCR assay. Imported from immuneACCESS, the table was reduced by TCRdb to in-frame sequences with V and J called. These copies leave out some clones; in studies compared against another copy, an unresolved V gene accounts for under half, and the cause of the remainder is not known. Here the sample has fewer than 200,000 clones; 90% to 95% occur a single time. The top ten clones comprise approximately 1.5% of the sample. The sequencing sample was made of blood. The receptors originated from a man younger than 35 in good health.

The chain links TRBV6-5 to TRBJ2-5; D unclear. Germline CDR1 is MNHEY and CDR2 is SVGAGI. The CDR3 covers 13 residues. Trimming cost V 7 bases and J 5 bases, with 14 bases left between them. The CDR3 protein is CASTTPAVETQYF. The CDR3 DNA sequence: TGTGCCAGCACCACCCCCGCAGTCGAGACCCAGTACTTC.

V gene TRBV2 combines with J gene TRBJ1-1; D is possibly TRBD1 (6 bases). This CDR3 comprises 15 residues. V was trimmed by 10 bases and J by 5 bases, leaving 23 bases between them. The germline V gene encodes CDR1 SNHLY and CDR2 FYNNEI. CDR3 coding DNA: TGTGCCACCTCGAGGGGGGCGCGGGGGGGAACTGAAGCTTTCTTT. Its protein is CATSRGARGGTEAFF. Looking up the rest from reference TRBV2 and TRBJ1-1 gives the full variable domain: EPEVTQTPSHQVTQMGQEVILRCVPISNHLYFYWYRQILGQKVEFLVSFYNNEISEKSEIFDDQFSVERPDGSNFTLKIRSTKLEDSAMYFCATSRGARGGTEAFFGQGTRLTVV.

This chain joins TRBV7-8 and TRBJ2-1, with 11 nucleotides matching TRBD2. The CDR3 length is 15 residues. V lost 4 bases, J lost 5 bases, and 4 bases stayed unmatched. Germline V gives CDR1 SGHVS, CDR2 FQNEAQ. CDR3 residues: CASSSGTSGHNEQFF. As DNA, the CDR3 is TGTGCCAGCAGCTCCGGGACTAGCGGCCACAATGAGCAGTTCTTC. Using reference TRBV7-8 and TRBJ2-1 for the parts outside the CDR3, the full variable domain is GAGVSQSPRYKVAKRGQDVALRCDPISGHVSLFWYQQALGQGPEFLTYFQNEAQLDKSGLPSDRFFAERPEGSVSTLKIQRTQQEDSAVYLCASSSGTSGHNEQFFGPGTRLTVL.

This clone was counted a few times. CDR3 nucleotides: TGTGCCAGCAGCTTAGGTGGACAGGGCAATCAGCCCCAGCATTTT. It specifies CASSLGGQGNQPQHF. The rearrangement uses TRBV13 and TRBJ1-5, with 7 bases lining up with TRBD1. V dropped 0 bases and J dropped 2; count of bases not matched to a gene: 1. The CDR3 has 15 amino acids. From germline, CDR1 is PRHDT and CDR2 FYEKMQ (reference sequence).

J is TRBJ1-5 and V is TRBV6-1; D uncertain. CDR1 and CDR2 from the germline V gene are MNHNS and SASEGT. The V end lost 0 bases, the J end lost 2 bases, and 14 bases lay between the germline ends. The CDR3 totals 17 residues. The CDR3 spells CASSEARYRVGNQPQHF. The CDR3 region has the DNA TGTGCCAGCAGTGAAGCCCGTTACCGGGTGGGCAATCAGCCCCAGCATTTT.

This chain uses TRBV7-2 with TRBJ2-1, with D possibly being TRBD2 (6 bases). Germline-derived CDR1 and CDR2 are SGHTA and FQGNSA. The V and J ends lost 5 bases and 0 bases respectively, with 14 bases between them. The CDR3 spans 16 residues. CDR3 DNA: TGTGCCAGCAGCCTGGAGGGAACCCTCTCCTACAATGAGCAGTTCTTC. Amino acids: CASSLEGTLSYNEQFF.

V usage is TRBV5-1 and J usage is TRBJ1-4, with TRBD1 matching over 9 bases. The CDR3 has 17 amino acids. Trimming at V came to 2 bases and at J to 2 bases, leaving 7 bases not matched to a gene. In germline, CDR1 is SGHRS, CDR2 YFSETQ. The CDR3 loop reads CASSFTGGTTTNEKLFF. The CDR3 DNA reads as TGCGCCAGCAGCTTTACAGGGGGCACTACGACTAATGAAAAACTGTTTTTT.

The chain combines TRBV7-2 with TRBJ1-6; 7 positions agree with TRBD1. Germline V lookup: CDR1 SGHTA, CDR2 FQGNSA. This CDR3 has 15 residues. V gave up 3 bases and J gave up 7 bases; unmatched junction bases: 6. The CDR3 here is CASSFRDRRNSPLHF. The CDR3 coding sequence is TGTGCCAGCAGCTTCCGGGACAGAAGAAATTCACCCCTCCACTTT.

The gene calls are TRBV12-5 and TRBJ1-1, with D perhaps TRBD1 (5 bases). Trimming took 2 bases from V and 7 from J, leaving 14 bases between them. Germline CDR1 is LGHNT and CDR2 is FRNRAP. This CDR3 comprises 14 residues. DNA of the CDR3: TGTGCTAGTGGTTTGCCCCCGGGGGACCTTGAAGCTTTCTTT. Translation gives CASGLPPGDLEAFF. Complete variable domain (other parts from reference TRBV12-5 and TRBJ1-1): DARVTQTPRHKVTEMGQEVTMRCQPILGHNTVFWYRQTMMQGLELLAYFRNRAPLDDSGMPKDRFSAEMPDATLATLKIQPSEPRDSAVYFCASGLPPGDLEAFFGQGTRLTVV.

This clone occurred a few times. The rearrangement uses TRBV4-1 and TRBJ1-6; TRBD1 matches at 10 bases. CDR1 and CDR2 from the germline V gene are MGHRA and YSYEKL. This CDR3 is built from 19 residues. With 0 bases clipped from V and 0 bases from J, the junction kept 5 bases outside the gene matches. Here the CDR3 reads CASSQEGQGRSSYNSPLHF. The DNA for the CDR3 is TGCGCCAGCAGCCAAGAGGGACAGGGGAGGAGCTCCTATAATTCACCCCTCCACTTT.

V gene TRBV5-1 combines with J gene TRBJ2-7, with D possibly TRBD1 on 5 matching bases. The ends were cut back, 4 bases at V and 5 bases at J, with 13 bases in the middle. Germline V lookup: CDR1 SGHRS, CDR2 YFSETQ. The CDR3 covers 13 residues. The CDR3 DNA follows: TGCGCCAGCAGCCTTCCTCAGGGCAACGAGCAGTACTTC. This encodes CASSLPQGNEQYF.

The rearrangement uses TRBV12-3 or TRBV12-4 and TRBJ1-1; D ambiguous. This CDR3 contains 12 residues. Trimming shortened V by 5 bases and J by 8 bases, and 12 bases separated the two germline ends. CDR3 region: CASSPTRQEAFF. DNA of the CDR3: TGTGCCAGCAGTCCGACCAGGCAAGAAGCTTTCTTT.

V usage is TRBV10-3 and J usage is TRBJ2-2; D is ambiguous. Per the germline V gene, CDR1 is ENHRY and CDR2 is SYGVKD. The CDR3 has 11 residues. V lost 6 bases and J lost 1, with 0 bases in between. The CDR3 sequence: CAIRNTGELFF. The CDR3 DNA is TGTGCCATCAGGAACACCGGGGAGCTGTTTTTT.

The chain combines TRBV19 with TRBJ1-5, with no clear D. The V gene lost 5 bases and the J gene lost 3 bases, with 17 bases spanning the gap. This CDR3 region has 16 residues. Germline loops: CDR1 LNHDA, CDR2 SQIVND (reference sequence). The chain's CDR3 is CASSASKGANNQPQHF. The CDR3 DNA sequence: TGTGCCAGTAGTGCCTCGAAGGGCGCGAACAATCAGCCCCAGCATTTT.

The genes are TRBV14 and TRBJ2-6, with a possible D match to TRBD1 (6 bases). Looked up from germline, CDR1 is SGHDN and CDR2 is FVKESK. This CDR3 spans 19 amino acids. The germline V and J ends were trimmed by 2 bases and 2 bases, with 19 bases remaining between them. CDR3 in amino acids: CASSQTGKKHLTGANVLTF. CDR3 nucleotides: TGTGCCAGCAGCCAAACAGGGAAAAAACACCTCACTGGGGCCAACGTCCTGACTTTC.

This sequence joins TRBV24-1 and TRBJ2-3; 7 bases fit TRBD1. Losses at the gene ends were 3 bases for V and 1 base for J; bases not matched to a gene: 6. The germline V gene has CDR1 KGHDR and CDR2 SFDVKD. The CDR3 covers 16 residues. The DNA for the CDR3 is TGTGCCACCAGTGATCCTCGACAGGGTGGCACAGATACGCAGTATTTT. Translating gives CATSDPRQGGTDTQYF.

The CDR3 sequence: CASSVDGESYNEQFF. The CDR3 DNA reads as TGTGCCAGCAGTGTGGACGGTGAGTCCTACAATGAGCAGTTCTTC. The J gene is TRBJ2-1, the V gene TRBV2, with no clear D. The germline V gene has CDR1 SNHLY and CDR2 FYNNEI. Trimming shortened V by 4 bases and J by 1 base, and 11 bases separated the two germline ends. This CDR3 region has 15 residues. Full variable domain (remainder filled in from reference TRBV2 and TRBJ2-1): EPEVTQTPSHQVTQMGQEVILRCVPISNHLYFYWYRQILGQKVEFLVSFYNNEISEKSEIFDDQFSVERPDGSNFTLKIRSTKLEDSAMYFCASSVDGESYNEQFFGPGTRLTVL.

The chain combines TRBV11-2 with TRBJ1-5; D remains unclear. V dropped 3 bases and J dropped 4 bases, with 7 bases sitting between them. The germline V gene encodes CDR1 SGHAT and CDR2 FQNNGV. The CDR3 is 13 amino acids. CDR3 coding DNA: TGTGCCAGCAGCTTTAGTCCGAATCAGCCCCAGCATTTT. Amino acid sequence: CASSFSPNQPQHF.

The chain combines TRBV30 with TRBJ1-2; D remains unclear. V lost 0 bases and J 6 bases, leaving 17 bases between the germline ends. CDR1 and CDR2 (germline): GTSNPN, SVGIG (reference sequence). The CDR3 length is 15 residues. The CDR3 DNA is TGTGCCTGGAGTGTCCCCTTACAATTTATGCATGGCTACACCTTC. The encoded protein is CAWSVPLQFMHGYTF.